This paragraph covers one TCR beta chain sequence. The antigen remains undetermined. Post-sort purity exceeded 95% for all sorted populations. The data originate from a study of beta chain features in type 1 diabetes. Expressed TCRB transcripts were sequenced, since all the RNA that had been isolated was reverse transcribed. The assay was immunoSEQ multiplex PCR, and TCRdb's table has in-frame clones only and misses some. This sample carries 300,000 to 350,000 clones, around 8.5% of them seen once, and the ten largest clones take over 0.95%. The germline CDR1 and CDR2 sequences are MNHNS and SASEGT. V was pared by 8 bases and J by 6 bases, with 21 bases between. The CDR3 is 15 residues long. Study results and caveats: High-TCR-expressing cells could be over-represented by cDNA sequencing. In every one of the four CD4+ subsets, TCRB CDR3s were moderately but significantly shorter in Type 1 diabetes patients.

The sequenced sample was central memory CD4+ T cells from blood. The chain couples TRBV6-1 to TRBJ2-3; perhaps TRBD2 as D (6 bases). The receptor was derived from a man aged 25 to 40 with type 1 diabetes. CDR3 DNA: TGTGCCAGCGCAACAAGCGGGTCCGTTCCGGATACGCAGTATTTT. This translates into CASATSGSVPDTQYF.